One sample yielded the 24 T cell receptor beta chains listed below, sequenced in a study of radiotherapy plus CTLA-4 blockade in lung cancer (dated by TCRdb to the late 2010s). Receptor libraries were prepared by the immunoSEQ multiplex PCR assay. TCRdb's version of the immuneACCESS table is confined to in-frame rearrangements and falls short of the full clone set. An unresolved V gene accounts for under half of the shortfall where checked; the remainder is of unknown origin. This sample has 80,000 to 100,000 clones in its table, and around 86% of those were observed once. Around 3% of the sample belongs to the ten largest clones. Source: peripheral blood, taken from a patient treated with radiotherapy plus ipilimumab. These receptors were taken from a human donor with non-small cell lung cancer who had a partial response to radiotherapy plus ipilimumab.

The CDR3 bases are TGTGCCAGCAGCGGACTAGCGGGAGGGCCCAAGCTGTTCGGGGAGCTGTTTTTT. Translation: CASSGLAGGPKLFGELFF. The rearrangement uses TRBV2 and TRBJ2-2, with 15 nucleotides matching TRBD2. V was clipped by 6 bases and J by 7 bases; unmatched bases: 12. Germline CDR1 is SNHLY and CDR2 is FYNNEI. This CDR3 has 18 residues.

The chain carries TRBV10-2 and TRBJ2-7; 9 bases are shared with TRBD2. CDR3 length: 13 amino acids. The germline gives CDR1 WSHSY, CDR2 SAAADI. The trim removed 8 bases at V and 4 bases at J, leaving 6 bases unmatched. CDR3 sequence reads: CASRPSGEYEQYF. The CDR3 DNA reads as TGCGCCAGCCGACCTAGCGGGGAATACGAGCAGTACTTC.

This chain joins TRBV18 and TRBJ2-5, with TRBD1 matching 8 bases. The tail of the sequence fits TRBJ2-7 better, so the J call may be wrong. Germline V gene sequence: CDR1 KGHSH, CDR2 LQKENI. CDR3 length: 14 amino acids. CDR3 in amino acids: CASSPTGESREQYF. CDR3 nucleotide sequence: TGTGCCAGCTCACCGACAGGGGAGAGTCGCGAGCAGTACTTC.

This clone occurred a few times. The CDR3 protein is CASSKTIAGGGEQYF. Here the CDR3 DNA reads TGCGCCAGCAGTAAGACTATAGCGGGAGGAGGTGAGCAGTACTTC. The chain joins TRBV5-1 to TRBJ2-7; 10 nucleotides agree with TRBD2. This CDR3 has 15 amino acids. V shed 5 bases, J shed 7 bases, and the junction held 12 bases outside the gene matches. Per the germline V gene, CDR1 is SGHRS and CDR2 is YFSETQ.

The chain combines TRBV7-8 with TRBJ2-5, with D possibly matching TRBD2 (7 bases). Germline CDR1 and CDR2: SGHVS and FQNEAQ. Trimming stripped 5 bases from V and 3 bases from J, with 22 bases between. The CDR3 has 17 residues. CDR3 protein: CASSPSPVGGGKETQYF. CDR3 bases: TGTGCCAGCAGCCCATCCCCCGTGGGAGGGGGGAAAGAGACCCAGTACTTC. The full variable domain, completed using reference TRBV7-8 and TRBJ2-5, is GAGVSQSPRYKVAKRGQDVALRCDPISGHVSLFWYQQALGQGPEFLTYFQNEAQLDKSGLPSDRFFAERPEGSVSTLKIQRTQQEDSAVYLCASSPSPVGGGKETQYFGPGTRLLVL.

CDR3 amino acids: CASSLGARRGADTQYF. CDR3 coding DNA: TGTGCCAGCAGCTTGGGCGCGCGGAGGGGCGCAGATACGCAGTATTTT. The chain couples TRBV11-3 to TRBJ2-3; tentatively, D is TRBD2 (6 bases). Per germline, CDR1 SGHNT and CDR2 YENEEA. V lost 3 bases, J lost 4 bases, and 17 bases lay in between. The CDR3 covers 16 residues.

The sample holds one count of this clone. The chain couples TRBV27 to TRBJ2-7; D is perhaps TRBD2 (6 bases). Germline-derived CDR1 and CDR2 are MNHEY and SMNVEV (reference sequence). This CDR3 has 16 amino acids. The V gene lost 6 bases and the J gene lost 1 base, with 19 bases spanning the gap. Here the CDR3 reads CASSPGRGLLSYEQYF. The CDR3 nucleotides read TGTGCCAGCAGCCCCGGGCGGGGATTGCTATCCTACGAGCAGTACTTC.

The chain employs TRBV7-3 and TRBJ1-6; 8 nucleotides match TRBD1. The CDR3 runs 15 residues. CDR1 SGHTA and CDR2 FQGTGA come from the germline V gene. Losses at the gene ends were 4 bases for V and 7 bases for J; bases not matched to a gene: 6. The CDR3 DNA sequence: TGTGCCAGCAGCTCCACGACAGGGGCGAATTCACCCCTCCACTTT. Protein sequence: CASSSTTGANSPLHF. Full variable domain (rest looked up from reference TRBV7-3 and TRBJ1-6): GAGVSQTPSNKVTEKGKYVELRCDPISGHTALYWYRQSLGQGPEFLIYFQGTGAADDSGLPNDRFFAVRPEGSVSTLKIQRTERGDSAVYLCASSSTTGANSPLHFGNGTRLTVT.

V and J are TRBV10-1 and TRBJ2-7; TRBD2 matches at 7 bases. CDR1 and CDR2 from the germline V gene are WNHNN and SYGVQD (reference sequence). The CDR3 consists of 13 residues. Losses at the gene ends were 8 bases for V and 2 bases for J; bases not matched to a gene: 6. The CDR3 bases are TGCGCCAGCGGGGGGGACTCAACCTACGAGCAGTACTTC. This translates into CASGGDSTYEQYF.

The genes are TRBV5-1 and TRBJ2-7, with 9 nucleotides matching TRBD2. With 0 bases clipped from V and 2 bases from J, the junction kept 18 bases outside the gene matches. The V gene's germline CDR1 is SGHRS and CDR2 YFSETQ. This CDR3 is 20 amino acids long. Written as DNA, the CDR3 is TGCGCCAGCAGCTTGGGGCCGGGCGCTGGGAGACTAGCGGCGACCTACGAGCAGTACTTC. Amino acid sequence: CASSLGPGAGRLAATYEQYF.

The CDR3 here is CASSVQGRTDTQYF. The CDR3 DNA sequence: TGTGCCAGCAGCGTACAGGGGAGAACAGATACGCAGTATTTT. The V and J genes are TRBV28 and TRBJ2-3; 7 nucleotides match TRBD1. CDR1 and CDR2 from the germline V gene are MDHEN and SYDVKM. The CDR3 consists of 14 residues. J gave up 3 bases and V 6 bases, and 6 bases lay outside the gene matches.

The V and J genes are TRBV7-2 and TRBJ2-5; perhaps TRBD1 as D (6 bases). This CDR3 comprises 13 residues. Trimming removed 7 bases at V and 5 bases at J, with 14 bases between. Germline loops: CDR1 SGHTA, CDR2 FQGNSA. The CDR3 is CASTAGDRETQYF. CDR3 in DNA: TGTGCCAGCACAGCAGGGGATCGGGAGACCCAGTACTTC.

V usage is TRBV2 and J usage is TRBJ2-7, with TRBD2 matching 9 bases. With 5 bases clipped from V and 5 bases from J, the junction kept 16 bases outside the gene matches. The V gene's germline CDR1 is SNHLY and CDR2 FYNNEI. This CDR3 is built from 17 residues. The CDR3 region has the DNA TGTGCCAGCAGTACGGGCCCTGTCGGGCCTAGCGGGAACGAGCAGTACTTC. This encodes CASSTGPVGPSGNEQYF.

The chain has TRBV5-4 and TRBJ2-7, with 7 bases fitting TRBD2. V lost 3 bases to trimming and J lost 4 bases; unmatched junction nucleotides: 7. The germline V gene has CDR1 SGHNT and CDR2 YYREEE (reference sequence). The CDR3 covers 14 residues. The CDR3 spells CASSWERGGYEQYF. Here the CDR3 DNA reads TGTGCCAGCAGCTGGGAGAGGGGAGGGTACGAGCAGTACTTC.

CDR3 loop: CASSAWEGGLEKLFF. DNA of the CDR3: TGTGCCAGCAGCGCTTGGGAAGGGGGTCTTGAAAAACTGTTTTTT. J is TRBJ1-4 and V is TRBV27, with D possibly TRBD1 on 6 matching bases. Per germline, CDR1 MNHEY and CDR2 SMNVEV (reference sequence). The CDR3 consists of 15 residues. V was trimmed by 6 bases and J by 7 bases, leaving 18 bases between them.

The chain uses TRBV4-1 and TRBJ2-7; 8 bases line up with TRBD1. Germline-derived CDR1 and CDR2 are MGHRA and YSYEKL. The V gene end was trimmed by 8 bases and the J gene end by 5 bases; junction bases not matched to a gene: 8. This CDR3 has 13 amino acids. CDR3 amino acids: CASGPRTGNEQYF. The CDR3 coding sequence is TGCGCCAGCGGCCCAAGGACAGGGAACGAGCAGTACTTC.

The V call is TRBV6-5, the J call TRBJ1-3; 8 bases agree with TRBD1. The CDR3 runs to 15 residues. Trimming took 7 bases from V and 1 from J; bases not matched to a gene: 6. Germline CDR1 is MNHEY and CDR2 is SVGAGI. The CDR3 DNA reads as TGTGCCAGCAAAGACAGGGGCACTTCTGGAAACACCATATATTTT. This sequence encodes CASKDRGTSGNTIYF.

This chain joins TRBV7-9 and TRBJ1-5; unclear D gene. CDR3 length: 16 residues. Looked up from germline, CDR1 is SEHNR and CDR2 is FQNEAQ (reference sequence). V lost 5 bases and J lost 4, with 18 bases in between. The DNA of the CDR3 is TGTGCCAGCAGCCAAACCGACTCCAGCCTAAATCAGCCCCAGCATTTT. It is translated as CASSQTDSSLNQPQHF.

The genes are TRBV6-1 and TRBJ2-4; 7 bases fit TRBD1. CDR3 length equals 13 residues. Germline CDR1 and CDR2: MNHNS and SASEGT. With V trimmed by 8 bases and J by 5 bases, 6 bases remained unmatched. Here the CDR3 reads CASGSGTENIQYF. The CDR3 DNA sequence: TGTGCCAGCGGATCCGGGACAGAAAACATTCAGTACTTC.

This chain joins TRBV6-1 and TRBJ2-7, with 8 bases aligning to TRBD1. V lost 2 bases and J lost 3; bases outside the gene matches: 3. Germline loops: CDR1 MNHNS, CDR2 SASEGT. The CDR3 has 14 residues. This CDR3 is CASSEYGQGYEQYF. Written as DNA, the CDR3 is TGTGCCAGCAGTGAATACGGACAGGGCTACGAGCAGTACTTC.

V usage is TRBV30 and J usage is TRBJ1-5; D perhaps matches TRBD1 (6 bases). This CDR3 has 15 residues. Trimming shortened V by 1 base and J by 7 bases, and 17 bases separated the two germline ends. Germline-derived CDR1 and CDR2 are GTSNPN and SVGIG (reference sequence). The CDR3 DNA reads as TGTGCCTGGAGTGAAGGGGGGGGTCCAGGGCAGCCCCAGCATTTT. Translated: CAWSEGGGPGQPQHF. The complete variable domain, with remaining parts taken from reference TRBV30 and TRBJ1-5, reads SQTIHQWPATLVQPVGSPLSLECTVEGTSNPNLYWYRQAAGRGLQLLFYSVGIGQISSEVPQNLSASRPQDRQFILSSKKLLLSDSGFYLCAWSEGGGPGQPQHFGDGTRLSIL.

The chain has TRBV7-3 and TRBJ1-4; D possibly corresponds to TRBD1 (6 bases). The ends were cut back, 2 bases at V and 7 bases at J, with 20 bases in the middle. Germline V gives CDR1 SGHTA, CDR2 FQGTGA. This CDR3 comprises 17 residues. This chain's CDR3 is CASSLSDQGTWGEKLFF. The CDR3, as DNA: TGTGCCAGCAGCTTATCGGACCAGGGGACCTGGGGTGAAAAACTGTTTTTT.

The rearrangement joins TRBV10-2 to TRBJ1-5, with 10 bases identical to TRBD1. The CDR3 extends over 14 amino acids. The V gene's germline CDR1 is WSHSY and CDR2 SAAADI. V trimming: 9 bases; J trimming: 5 bases; junction bases outside the gene matches: 7. CDR3 DNA: TGCGCCAGTAGGACAGGGGGACTCGATCAGCCCCAGCATTTT. Translating it yields CASRTGGLDQPQHF.

The chain is built from TRBV9 and TRBJ1-1; D not certain. Trimming stripped 4 bases from V and 1 base from J, with 14 bases between. The CDR3 covers 15 residues. CDR1 and CDR2 from the germline V gene are SGDLS and YYNGEE. CDR3 in amino acids: CASSPLGGGNTEAFF. DNA of the CDR3: TGTGCCAGCAGCCCCCTAGGAGGTGGGAACACTGAAGCTTTCTTT.